Listed below are T cell receptor beta chains from one sample, sequenced in a study of early T cells in non-severe SARS-CoV-2 infection. One entry per CDR3 protein, called by TCRdb with MiXCR from the 5' RACE reads. The repertoire has 40,000 to 45,000 distinct CDR3 sequences, 4.7% of them found once; the top ten carry 4.8%. The source material was whole blood. These receptors all stem from an adult who was a healthcare worker with PCR-confirmed SARS-CoV-2 infection or an uninfected control (not recorded which). The CDR3 runs from the conserved cysteine through the conserved F or W. A D gene is named only where the DNA matches it firmly. Size tells how often a clone was seen (once, few, many) or the class of an expanded clone, and some rows leave it out.

d_gene,v_gene,abundance,j_gene,CDR3aa,CDR3nt
-,TRBV12-3/TRBV12-4,-,TRBJ2-5,CASSFSLQETQYF,TGTGCCAGCAGTTTCAGCCTTCAAGAGACCCAGTACTTC
-,TRBV6-5,-,TRBJ2-1,CASSGLLGNEQFF,TGTGCCAGCAGTGGACTCCTGGGGAATGAGCAGTTCTTC
-,TRBV11-3,few,TRBJ2-1,CASGRRQDNEQFF,TGTGCCAGCGGTCGGAGACAGGACAATGAGCAGTTCTTC
-,TRBV30,many,TRBJ1-5,CAWSPWGENQPQHF,TGTGCCTGGAGTCCCTGGGGTGAGAATCAGCCCCAGCATTTT
-,TRBV20-1,medium-sized,TRBJ2-6,CSATQDSGANVLTF,TGCAGTGCTACCCAGGACTCTGGGGCCAACGTCCTGACTTTC
-,TRBV7-2,few,TRBJ2-5,CASSFKGAETQYF,TGTGCCAGCAGCTTTAAAGGGGCCGAGACCCAGTACTTC
-,TRBV10-2,-,TRBJ1-1,CASSEMVNTEAFF,TGCGCCAGCAGTGAGATGGTGAACACTGAAGCTTTCTTT
-,TRBV5-1,-,TRBJ2-7,CASSLQTDLPYEQYF,TGCGCCAGCAGCTTGCAGACAGATTTACCCTACGAGCAGTACTTC
-,TRBV29-1,-,TRBJ2-3,CSVEQGPDTQYF,TGCAGCGTTGAACAGGGACCAGATACGCAGTATTTT
-,TRBV20-1,few,TRBJ2-7,CSARDLHRQISYEQYF,TGCAGTGCTAGAGATCTCCACCGACAGATCTCCTACGAGCAGTACTTC
-,TRBV18,-,TRBJ2-1,CASSPRGGLSYNEQFF,TGTGCCAGCTCCCCCCGGGGAGGACTCTCCTACAATGAGCAGTTCTTC
-,TRBV5-1,many,TRBJ2-1,CASSLEAWDNEQFF,TGCGCCAGCAGCTTGGAAGCTTGGGACAATGAGCAGTTCTTC
TRBD2,TRBV28,few,TRBJ2-3,CASSTLKTSGGSTDTQYF,TGTGCCAGCAGCACCTTGAAAACTAGCGGGGGGAGCACAGATACGCAGTATTTT
TRBD1,TRBV6-5,many,TRBJ1-1,CASSYSVTGGTEAFF,TGTGCCAGCAGTTACTCGGTCACAGGGGGGACTGAAGCTTTCTTT
TRBD1,TRBV11-2,many,TRBJ2-1,CASSTDGQGIYNEQFF,TGTGCCAGCAGCACCGATGGACAGGGGATCTACAATGAGCAGTTCTTC
-,TRBV9,few,TRBJ2-6,CASSARGGTSGANVLTF,TGTGCCAGCAGCGCCAGAGGAGGGACCTCTGGGGCCAACGTCCTGACTTTC
-,TRBV6-4,-,TRBJ1-3,CASSAIPANENTIYF,TGTGCCAGCAGTGCCATTCCAGCGAATGAAAACACCATATATTTT
-,TRBV4-1,-,TRBJ2-3,CASSQERAPSTDTQYF,TGCGCCAGCAGCCAAGAGAGGGCCCCCAGCACAGATACGCAGTATTTT
TRBD1,TRBV30,few,TRBJ2-3,CAWSEYGTDTDTQYF,TGTGCCTGGAGTGAATACGGGACAGACACAGATACGCAGTATTTT
-,TRBV4-1,many,TRBJ1-1,CASSYSWNTEAFF,TGCGCCAGCAGCTACAGTTGGAACACTGAAGCTTTCTTT
TRBD2,TRBV2,many,TRBJ2-1,CASILREGNEQFF,TGTGCCAGCATTTTACGGGAGGGGAATGAGCAGTTCTTC
-,TRBV3-2,medium-sized,TRBJ2-7,CASSQSNVSLYEQYF,TGTGCCAGCAGCCAGTCGAACGTTTCCCTCTACGAGCAGTACTTC
-,TRBV18,many,TRBJ2-6,CASSPLQVSGANVLTF,TGTGCCAGCTCACCACTACAGGTCTCTGGGGCCAACGTCCTGACTTTC
-,TRBV21-1,-,TRBJ2-4,CASSKAGTGGAKNIQYF,TGTGCCAGCAGCAAAGCAGGGACCGGGGGAGCCAAAAACATTCAGTACTTC
TRBD1,TRBV7-6,few,TRBJ2-7,CASSLAVGTGVDF,TGTGCCAGCAGCTTAGCGGTGGGGACAGGTGTGGACTTC
TRBD1,TRBV5-8,few,TRBJ2-3,CASSLGQPTDTQYF,TGTGCCAGCAGCCTGGGACAGCCCACAGATACGCAGTATTTT
-,TRBV11-2,medium-sized,TRBJ2-1,CASSLTRNEQFF,TGTGCCAGCAGCCTAACCCGCAATGAGCAGTTCTTC
-,TRBV5-4,many,TRBJ1-5,CASSLTPGEPQHF,TGTGCCAGCAGCCTGACGCCCGGGGAGCCCCAGCATTTT
-,TRBV20-1,many,TRBJ2-7,CSASWGSGTYEQYF,TGCAGTGCTTCCTGGGGTAGCGGAACCTACGAGCAGTACTTC
-,TRBV20-1,many,TRBJ2-5,CSARTQPVEETQYF,TGCAGTGCTAGAACTCAACCCGTAGAGGAGACCCAGTACTTC
TRBD2,TRBV24-1,few,TRBJ2-2,CATSDLTGGPTGELFF,TGTGCCACCAGTGATTTGACGGGAGGGCCCACCGGGGAGCTGTTTTTT
-,TRBV4-3,many,TRBJ1-1,CASSQLQGPPSEAFF,TGCGCCAGCAGCCAACTTCAAGGCCCACCCTCGGAAGCTTTCTTT
-,TRBV30,few,TRBJ2-2,CAWSAPDSTNTGELFF,TGTGCCTGGAGCGCCCCCGATAGCACGAACACCGGGGAGCTGTTTTTT
-,TRBV5-3,-,TRBJ2-7,CARSFSRAYEQYF,TGTGCCAGAAGCTTCTCCAGGGCCTACGAGCAGTACTTC
-,TRBV7-2,few,TRBJ2-3,CASSLTAAPETDTQYF,TGTGCCAGCAGCTTAACGGCGGCACCGGAGACAGATACGCAGTATTTT
-,TRBV18,few,TRBJ1-1,CASSTTEEAEAFF,TGTGCCAGCTCAACGACAGAGGAGGCTGAAGCTTTCTTT
-,TRBV11-2,many,TRBJ2-3,CASSFPATDTQYF,TGTGCCAGCAGCTTCCCCGCCACAGATACGCAGTATTTT
-,TRBV2,-,TRBJ2-7,CASGDKSYEQYF,TGTGCCAGCGGGGACAAATCCTACGAGCAGTACTTC
-,TRBV7-2,-,TRBJ2-7,CASSQVRGGEQYF,TGTGCCAGCAGCCAAGTCAGGGGGGGCGAGCAGTACTTC
TRBD2,TRBV6-2/TRBV6-3,-,TRBJ2-3,CASTGGIGGRFTDTQYF,TGTGCCAGCACTGGGGGAATCGGCGGGAGATTCACAGATACGCAGTATTTT
-,TRBV7-8,many,TRBJ1-4,CASSSRVSVEKLFF,TGTGCCAGCAGCTCCAGGGTTTCGGTTGAAAAACTGTTTTTT
TRBD1,TRBV5-6,many,TRBJ1-1,CASSLGQGRGNTEVFF,TGTGCCAGCAGCTTGGGACAGGGGAGAGGTAACACTGAAGTTTTCTTT
-,TRBV18,few,TRBJ2-3,CASSPRQDGDTQYF,TGTGCCAGCTCACCGAGGCAGGACGGAGATACGCAGTATTTT
-,TRBV7-2,many,TRBJ2-1,CASSYNRDNEQFF,TGTGCCAGCAGCTACAACAGGGACAATGAGCAGTTCTTC
TRBD1,TRBV7-9,few,TRBJ1-4,CASSPGQVNEKLFF,TGTGCCAGCAGCCCGGGACAGGTGAATGAAAAACTGTTTTTT
-,TRBV18,few,TRBJ2-6,CASSPGVAGANVLTF,TGTGCCAGCTCACCGGGAGTCGCTGGGGCCAACGTCCTGACTTTC
TRBD2,TRBV7-2,many,TRBJ2-1,CASSLVASGGTNEQFF,TGTGCCAGCAGCTTAGTAGCTAGCGGGGGGACAAATGAGCAGTTCTTC
-,TRBV4-3,few,TRBJ1-6,CASSQDLAGSYNSPLHF,TGCGCCAGCAGCCAAGATTTGGCAGGGTCTTATAATTCACCCCTCCACTTT
-,TRBV28,many,TRBJ2-3,CASSFPRFSTDTQYF,TGTGCCAGCAGTTTCCCCAGGTTCAGCACAGATACGCAGTATTTT
TRBD1,TRBV30,many,TRBJ2-7,CAGSQDRGYEQYF,TGTGCCGGATCCCAAGACAGGGGGTACGAGCAGTACTTC